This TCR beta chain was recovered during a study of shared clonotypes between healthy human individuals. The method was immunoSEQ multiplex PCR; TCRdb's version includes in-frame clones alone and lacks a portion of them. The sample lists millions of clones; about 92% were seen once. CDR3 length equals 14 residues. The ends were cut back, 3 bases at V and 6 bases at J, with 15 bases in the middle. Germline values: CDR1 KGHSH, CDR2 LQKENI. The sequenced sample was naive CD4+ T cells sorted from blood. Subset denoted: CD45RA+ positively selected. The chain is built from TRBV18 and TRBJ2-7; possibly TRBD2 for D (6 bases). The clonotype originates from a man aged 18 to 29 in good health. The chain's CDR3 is CASSPISGGSEQYF. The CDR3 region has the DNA TGTGCCAGCTCACCTATCTCCGGGGGATCCGAGCAGTACTTC.